The 8 T cell receptor beta chains reported below all come from one sample, sequenced in a study of beta chain features in type 1 diabetes. General study results and limits: A moderate, significant TCRB CDR3 shortening appeared in type 1 diabetes across four CD4+ subsets.

These receptors lack a known antigen. Expressed TCRB transcripts got sequenced, as all isolated RNA was reverse transcribed. The repertoire was sequenced with immunoSEQ multiplex PCR; TCRdb's copy has only in-frame clones and lacks some. The sample includes 550,000 to 850,000 clones, around 15% of them seen just once. The sequencing input was naive CD4+ T cells from blood. These receptors all come from a man between 18 and 29 years old with type 1 diabetes.

This rearrangement joins TRBV9 to TRBJ2-5; D is uncertain. CDR1 is SGDLS and CDR2 is YYNGEE in the germline V gene. The V and J ends lost 4 bases and 1 base respectively, with 11 bases between them. This CDR3 comprises 14 residues. CDR3 residues: CASSSLGIQETQYF. CDR3 DNA: TGTGCCAGCAGCAGCCTGGGCATCCAAGAGACCCAGTACTTC.

The chain links TRBV6-6 to TRBJ2-3; 9 bases align to TRBD2. The CDR3 contains 16 residues. Germline V gene lookup returns CDR1 MNHNY and CDR2 SVGAGI (reference sequence). With V trimmed by 8 bases and J by 5 bases, 14 bases remained unmatched. The CDR3 sequence: CASSLRSGREGDTQYF. CDR3 DNA: TGTGCCAGCTCCCTCAGGAGCGGGCGGGAGGGAGATACGCAGTATTTT.

The chain employs TRBV14 and TRBJ2-1; possible D gene TRBD2, 6 bases. V was pared by 4 bases and J by 14 bases, with 21 bases between. The CDR3 is 14 residues long. The V gene's germline CDR1 is SGHDN and CDR2 FVKESK. The CDR3 region has the DNA TGTGCCAGCAGCCCGACCTGGGGAGGCCGACAAGAGTTCTTC. Protein product: CASSPTWGGRQEFF.

This clone was detected a few times. V gene TRBV30 combines with J gene TRBJ1-2, with TRBD1 identical over 8 bases. Looked up from germline, CDR1 is GTSNPN and CDR2 is SVGIG (reference sequence). The CDR3 is 13 amino acids. V lost 1 base, J lost 4 bases, and 2 bases stayed unmatched. The CDR3 DNA is TGTGCCTGGAGTGGGACAGGGCGCTATGGCTACACCTTC. Its protein is CAWSGTGRYGYTF.

The chain employs TRBV9 and TRBJ1-4; maybe TRBD1 (5 bases). The length of the CDR3 is 17 residues. V gave up 1 base and J gave up 7 bases, with 20 bases separating them. In germline, CDR1 is SGDLS, CDR2 YYNGEE. DNA for the CDR3: TGTGCCAGCAGCGTAACTCCAAGCTCGGGGCGCGGTGAAAAACTGTTTTTT. Translation gives CASSVTPSSGRGEKLFF.

This clone was seen a handful of times. The chain is built from TRBV7-6 and TRBJ1-2, with no clear D. There are 15 residues in the CDR3. Between the trimmed V and J ends, which lost 2 bases and 7 bases, there was a span of 17 bases. Germline-derived CDR1 and CDR2 are SGHVS and FNYEAQ. The CDR3 loop reads CASSLRPAEAGGYTF. CDR3 bases: TGTGCCAGCAGCTTACGGCCAGCAGAGGCCGGTGGCTACACCTTC.

This clone occurred a few times. The chain employs TRBV2 and TRBJ2-5; D gene uncertain. Trimming took off 6 bases at V and 5 bases at J, with 13 bases between the two ends. The germline V gene has CDR1 SNHLY and CDR2 FYNNEI. The CDR3 consists of 13 residues. Here the CDR3 reads CASRLARRETQYF. CDR3 sequence (DNA): TGTGCCAGCAGGTTGGCCCGGCGGGAGACCCAGTACTTC.

This clone has a handful of counts. The chain carries TRBV10-3 and TRBJ1-1; 7 positions match TRBD1. V trimming: 7 bases; J trimming: 3 bases; junction bases outside the gene matches: 8. CDR3 size: 14 residues. Germline CDR1 reads ENHRY; CDR2 reads SYGVKD. CDR3 amino acids: CAITTDRRDTEAFF. CDR3 in DNA: TGTGCCATCACCACGGACAGGAGGGACACTGAAGCTTTCTTT.